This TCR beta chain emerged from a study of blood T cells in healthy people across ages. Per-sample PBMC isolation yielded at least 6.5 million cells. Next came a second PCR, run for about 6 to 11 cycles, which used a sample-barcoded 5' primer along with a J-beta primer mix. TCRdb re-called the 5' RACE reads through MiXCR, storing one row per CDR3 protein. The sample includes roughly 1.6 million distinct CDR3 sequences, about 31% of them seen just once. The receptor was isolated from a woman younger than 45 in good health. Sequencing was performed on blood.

The CDR3 nucleotides read TGTGCCAGCAGCAGGCCTGACAACTACGAGCAGTACTTC. Protein: CASSRPDNYEQYF. This sequence joins TRBV21-1 and TRBJ2-7. TRBV21-1 is tagged as a pseudogene. The CDR3 consists of 13 residues.